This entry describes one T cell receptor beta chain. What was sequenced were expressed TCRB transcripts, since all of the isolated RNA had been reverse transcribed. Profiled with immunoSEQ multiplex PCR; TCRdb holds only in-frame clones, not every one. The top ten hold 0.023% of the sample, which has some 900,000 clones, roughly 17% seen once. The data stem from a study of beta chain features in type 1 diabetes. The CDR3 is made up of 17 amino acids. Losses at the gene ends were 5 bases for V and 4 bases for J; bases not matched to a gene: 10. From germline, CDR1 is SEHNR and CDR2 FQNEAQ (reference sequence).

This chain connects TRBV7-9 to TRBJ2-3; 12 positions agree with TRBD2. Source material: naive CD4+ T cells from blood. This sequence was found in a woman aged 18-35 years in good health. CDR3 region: CASSRRLAGEWADTQYF. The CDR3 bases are TGTGCCAGCAGCCGAAGACTAGCGGGAGAGTGGGCAGATACGCAGTATTTT.